This T cell receptor beta chain was identified in a study of response to subunit inactivated influenza vaccine. The ends lost 4 bases at V and 2 bases at J; junction bases unmatched: 2. CDR1 is SGHRS, CDR2 YFSETQ, per germline. CDR3 length: 15 residues. At least ten counts were recorded for this clonotype. No antigen is known for it. Study-level points and caveats: The authors suggested that every seasonal influenza vaccination recruits few new T cells.

TCRdb processed the RT-PCR reads anew with MiXCR; each CDR3 protein has one entry. The data show 500,000 or so distinct CDR3 sequences, with approximately 15% seen just once and 2.5% to 3.5% held by the top ten. The receptor's source is a man aged 50-75 years who received an inactivated influenza vaccine. The chain recombines TRBV5-1 with TRBJ2-1; TRBD1 aligns across 11 bases. The source was CD4+ T cells sorted from PBMCs, collected about 23 months after vaccination. DNA of the CDR3: TGCGCCAGCAGCCGGGACAGGGGGACCTACAATGAGCAGTTCTTC. Amino acids: CASSRDRGTYNEQFF.